This TCR beta chain was recorded in a study of blood T cell repertoires in COVID-19. Overall study context: Samples taken during acute and convalescent COVID-19 were collected in the United States, Italy and Spain. T cells, B-cell-depleted T cells, or PBMCs provided the cDNA or gDNA that served as material.

This clone came up once. J lost 4 bases, V lost 6 bases, and 5 bases had no gene match. CDR1 and CDR2 from the germline V gene are KGHSH and LQKENI. This CDR3 has 13 residues. Assay: immunoSEQ multiplex PCR; the TCRdb copy retains only in-frame clones and omits some. The sample has over 75,000 clones; roughly 80% are singletons. Source material: peripheral blood. The chain recombines TRBV18 with TRBJ1-2; 7 bases map to TRBD1. This receptor was obtained from a human donor in a cohort sampled during active COVID-19. CDR3 sequence reads: CASSAGGSYGYTF. CDR3 sequence (DNA): TGTGCCAGCTCGGCAGGGGGATCCTATGGCTACACCTTC.